The 20 T cell receptor beta chains reported below all come from one sample, sequenced in a study of T cell changes during pregnancy in multiple sclerosis. The table came from immunoSEQ multiplex PCR; TCRdb's copy has only in-frame clones and leaves some out. The repertoire holds about 47,000 clones, approximately 90% seen once, with under 2% in the top ten. Sequenced material: peripheral blood, taken in the first trimester of pregnancy. The receptors stem from a female donor with multiple sclerosis, enrolled in a pregnancy study.

The rearrangement joins TRBV5-1 to TRBJ1-6; 8 bases agree with TRBD1. Trimming removed 0 bases from V and 8 bases from J; junction bases left unmatched: 1. This CDR3 region has 14 residues. Germline CDR1 and CDR2: SGHRS and YFSETQ. The CDR3 DNA sequence: TGCGCCAGCAGCTTGGACAGGGGGGATTCACCCCTCCACTTT. As protein: CASSLDRGDSPLHF.

The V call is TRBV4-3, the J call TRBJ2-2, with D possibly TRBD2 on 6 matching bases. The germline V and J ends were trimmed by 0 bases and 7 bases, with 27 bases remaining between them. The length of the CDR3 is 20 residues. Germline CDR1 reads LGHNA; CDR2 reads YSLEER. DNA for the CDR3: TGCGCCAGCAGCCAAGATCCCCCGGCGACGGCCCGATGGGGGGTCGGGGAGCTGTTTTTT. Amino acids: CASSQDPPATARWGVGELFF.

The rearrangement links TRBV6-5 to TRBJ1-5; maybe TRBD1 (6 bases). The CDR3 is 16 amino acids. CDR1 MNHEY and CDR2 SVGAGI come from the germline V gene. The V and J ends lost 0 bases and 4 bases respectively, with 13 bases between them. For the CDR3, the DNA is TGTGCCAGCAGTTACTCCGCAGGGGAAGGGAATCAGCCCCAGCATTTT. This codes for CASSYSAGEGNQPQHF.

V usage is TRBV29-1 and J usage is TRBJ2-7; 9 bases agree with TRBD1. Germline V gene sequence: CDR1 SQVTM, CDR2 ANQGSEA. V trimming: 3 bases; J trimming: 5 bases; junction bases outside the gene matches: 8. The CDR3 is 14 amino acids. In DNA form, the CDR3 reads TGCAGCGTTGAGGTCCAGACAGGGGGTGACGAGCAGTACTTC. It specifies CSVEVQTGGDEQYF.

The chain joins TRBV28 to TRBJ1-2; D ambiguous. There are 13 residues in the CDR3. Trimming pared 2 bases from V and 4 bases from J, leaving 8 bases between. Germline V gene data show CDR1 as MDHEN and CDR2 as SYDVKM. CDR3 sequence reads: CASSLLSGYGYTF. In nucleotides, the CDR3 is TGTGCCAGCAGTTTACTTTCCGGCTATGGCTACACCTTC.

This clone occurred once. The CDR3 nucleotides read TGTGCCAGCAGTTTGGGGACAGGGAGCTACGAGCAGTACTTC. The encoded protein is CASSLGTGSYEQYF. The genes are TRBV27 and TRBJ2-7; 9 bases are a match to TRBD1. Losses at the gene ends were 3 bases for V and 3 bases for J; bases not matched to a gene: 3. CDR1 is MNHEY, CDR2 SMNVEV, per germline (reference sequence). This CDR3 spans 14 amino acids.

The count of this clone is one. CDR3 amino acids: CASSLAREAYEQYF. In DNA, the CDR3 is TGCGCCAGCAGCTTGGCCCGGGAGGCCTACGAGCAGTACTTC. This chain links TRBV5-1 with TRBJ2-7, with 7 positions matching TRBD2. The CDR3 spans 14 residues. The ends lost 0 bases at V and 2 bases at J; junction bases unmatched: 2. CDR1 is SGHRS and CDR2 is YFSETQ in the germline V gene. Variable domain in full (rest from reference TRBV5-1 and TRBJ2-7): KAGVTQTPRYLIKTRGQQVTLSCSPISGHRSVSWYQQTPGQGLQFLFEYFSETQRNKGNFPGRFSGRQFSNSRSEMNVSTLELGDSALYLCASSLAREAYEQYFGPGTRLTVT.

The chain links TRBV5-5 to TRBJ1-1, with 10 bases fitting TRBD1. Germline V lookup: CDR1 SGHKS, CDR2 YYEKEE (reference sequence). V lost 4 bases, J lost 3 bases, and 12 bases stayed unmatched. This CDR3 spans 17 amino acids. The CDR3 reads CASSLPRQGAGDTEAFF. CDR3 nucleotide sequence: TGTGCCAGCAGCCTTCCGCGACAGGGGGCGGGTGACACTGAAGCTTTCTTT.

The chain uses TRBV6-6 and TRBJ2-5; maybe TRBD2 (6 bases). There are 12 residues in the CDR3. V was pared by 6 bases and J by 9 bases, with 14 bases between. In germline, CDR1 is MNHNY, CDR2 SVGAGI (reference sequence). The CDR3 region is CASRSVGEAQYF. The DNA of the CDR3 is TGTGCCAGCAGATCCGTAGGGGAGGCCCAGTACTTC.

This clone was seen a few times. This chain uses TRBV25-1 with TRBJ2-3; 10 bases agree with TRBD2. CDR3 length: 16 amino acids. V shed 3 bases, J shed 4 bases, and the junction held 7 bases outside the gene matches. Germline CDR1 MGHDK, CDR2 SYGVNS. The CDR3 region is CASSESSGGLADTQYF. The DNA of the CDR3 is TGTGCCAGCAGTGAGAGTAGCGGGGGGTTGGCAGATACGCAGTATTTT.

This clone has a single count. This sequence joins TRBV5-1 and TRBJ1-3; tentative D call: TRBD1 (5 bases). This CDR3 is 16 amino acids long. The germline gives CDR1 SGHRS, CDR2 YFSETQ. Deletions cut 3 bases from V and 4 bases from J, with 17 bases between. CDR3 nucleotide sequence: TGCGCCAGCAGCTCAGCCAGGGAAGTCGCCGGAAACACCATATATTTT. Protein sequence: CASSSAREVAGNTIYF.

The V and J genes are TRBV9 and TRBJ1-6; 7 bases fit TRBD1. CDR1 is SGDLS and CDR2 is YYNGEE in the germline V gene. The V and J ends lost 5 bases and 4 bases, in that order; junction bases with no gene match: 9. The CDR3 runs 16 residues. CDR3 loop: CASSANPGQYNSPLHF. The CDR3 region has the DNA TGTGCCAGCAGTGCAAACCCGGGACAGTATAATTCACCCCTCCACTTT.

The V call is TRBV5-1, the J call TRBJ2-5; 7 bases are shared with TRBD1. Losses at the gene ends were 4 bases for V and 5 bases for J; bases not matched to a gene: 14. The CDR3 sequence is 16 residues long. Germline CDR1 is SGHRS and CDR2 is YFSETQ. The CDR3 DNA reads TGCGCCAGCAGCCCCGACAGGGCGGCGCTTTTGGAGACCCAGTACTTC. This codes for CASSPDRAALLETQYF.

The rearrangement links TRBV18 to TRBJ2-1; TRBD2 is a possible D gene (6 bases). V lost 2 bases, J lost 4 bases, and 12 bases lay in between. Germline V gene lookup returns CDR1 KGHSH and CDR2 LQKENI. The CDR3 has 15 residues. The CDR3 loop reads CASSPVWGDYNEQFF. CDR3 DNA sequence: TGTGCCAGCTCACCAGTTTGGGGGGATTACAATGAGCAGTTCTTC.

This chain connects TRBV6-5 to TRBJ1-5, with D possibly TRBD1 on 6 matching bases. Trimming stripped 8 bases from V and 6 bases from J, with 11 bases between. Germline V gives CDR1 MNHEY, CDR2 SVGAGI. This CDR3 is 12 amino acids long. The CDR3: CASRTEGQPQHF. The CDR3 region has the DNA TGTGCCAGCCGGACAGAAGGTCAGCCCCAGCATTTT.

The chain links TRBV30 to TRBJ2-1; 9 positions agree with TRBD2. Germline V CDR1 and CDR2: GTSNPN, SVGIG (reference sequence). Germline trimming cut 8 bases from V and 9 bases from J; bases unmatched to any gene: 5. The CDR3 consists of 11 residues. CDR3 residues: CARKRGAEQFF. CDR3 nucleotide sequence: TGTGCCCGTAAGCGGGGGGCTGAGCAGTTCTTC. The full variable domain, rest sourced from reference TRBV30 and TRBJ2-1, is SQTIHQWPATLVQPVGSPLSLECTVEGTSNPNLYWYRQAAGRGLQLLFYSVGIGQISSEVPQNLSASRPQDRQFILSSKKLLLSDSGFYLCARKRGAEQFFGPGTRLTVL.

V usage is TRBV7-9 and J usage is TRBJ2-5, with D perhaps matching TRBD2 (5 bases). The CDR3 is 13 residues long. Germline-derived CDR1 and CDR2 are SEHNR and FQNEAQ (reference sequence). Trimming took 4 bases from V and 2 from J, leaving 8 bases between them. The CDR3 loop reads CASSSDWQETQYF. The CDR3 DNA is TGTGCCAGCAGCTCGGACTGGCAAGAGACCCAGTACTTC.

This clone was picked up one time. This rearrangement joins TRBV10-2 to TRBJ1-2; D may be TRBD1 (6 bases). This CDR3 region has 13 residues. Trimming left V 6 bases short and J 3 bases short, with 11 bases between. Per the germline V gene, CDR1 is WSHSY and CDR2 is SAAADI. CDR3 sequence: CASSSQGHYGYTF. The CDR3 DNA is TGCGCCAGCAGCTCCCAGGGGCACTATGGCTACACCTTC.

The rearrangement uses TRBV12-1 and TRBJ1-2; TRBD1 was called by the table and not checked on the DNA. TRBV12-1 is a documented pseudogene. This CDR3 is 14 amino acids long. As DNA, the CDR3 is TGTGCCAGCAGCTTTCCCGCAGGGTACTATGGCTACACCTTC. Translating gives CASSFPAGYYGYTF.

V usage is TRBV6-1 and J usage is TRBJ2-1; D may be TRBD2 (6 bases). This CDR3 is built from 15 residues. Trimming took off 7 bases at V and 3 bases at J, with 16 bases between the two ends. CDR1 MNHNS and CDR2 SASEGT come from the germline V gene. CDR3 bases: TGTGCCAGCATAAGGGCTAGCGCCTTCTACAATGAGCAGTTCTTC. It yields the protein CASIRASAFYNEQFF.